Reported below is one T cell receptor beta chain. Its specificity is unknown. This sample includes further DNA sequences coding for the same CDR3. Under the authors' procedure: ImmunoSEQ junction-only sequences lacked quality scores, so their filtering differed. Data came from immunoSEQ multiplex PCR; TCRdb stores just in-frame clones and leaves some out. V, J and clone size reflect that table, while D and trimming were determined from the DNA. The table lists 2 million to 2.5 million clones, about 93% of them singletons, with 1.5% to 2% in the top ten. This sample is part of a study of shared clonotypes between healthy human individuals. Study details: Researchers drew samples from two women and a few men aged 18 to 49. CD4 naive cells filled three plates per donor, CD4 memory three, CD8 naive two and CD8 memory one.

Study-level points and caveats: Sorted-subset sequencing was shown by rarefaction to be incomplete despite large depth.

The naive CD8 population came from CD45RO-negative cells selected for CCR7, without terminally differentiated effector memory CD45RA+ cells. Germline assignment: CDR1 SGHDT and CDR2 YYEEEE. The CDR3 runs to 11 residues. Trimming pared 5 bases from V and 4 bases from J, leaving 5 bases between. This chain links TRBV5-6 with TRBJ2-3; D is unresolved. This receptor was taken from a man aged 18-30 years in good health. Some clones in this sample may be carry-over from other donors' samples. Sequencing used naive CD8+ T cells from PBMCs. Here the CDR3 reads CASSLSDTQYF. The CDR3 bases are TGTGCCAGCAGTCTGTCAGATACGCAGTATTTT.